One and the same sample provided the 3 T cell receptor beta chains below, sequenced in a study of blood T cell repertoires in COVID-19. The table came from immunoSEQ multiplex PCR; TCRdb's copy has only in-frame clones and leaves some out. The data show more than 200,000 clones, 70% to 90% seen once. Sequencing used peripheral blood. All receptors come from a woman in her 40s who had recovered from COVID-19.

The CDR3: CASSKVRPGANHYSNQPQHF. The CDR3 DNA is TGTGCCAGCAGCAAAGTACGTCCAGGGGCAAATCATTATAGCAATCAGCCCCAGCATTTT. The rearrangement links TRBV21-1 to TRBJ1-5; TRBD1, the D gene given by the table, was not confirmed from the DNA. TRBV21-1 is classified as a pseudogene. This CDR3 has 20 residues.

CDR3 sequence (DNA): TGTGCCAGCAGCTGGACACCGCAAGAGACCCAGTACTTC. This gives the protein CASSWTPQETQYF. The chain uses TRBV5-4 and TRBJ2-5; tentative D call: TRBD1 (5 bases). The CDR3 is 13 residues long. Per the germline V gene, CDR1 is SGHNT and CDR2 is YYREEE (reference sequence). Deletions cut 3 bases from V and 2 bases from J, with 8 bases between.

The genes are TRBV4-2 and TRBJ2-4; no firm D call. CDR1 and CDR2 from the germline V gene are LGHNA and YNFKEQ. The CDR3 totals 11 residues. V gave up 3 bases and J gave up 8 bases, with 5 bases separating them. CDR3 in amino acids: CASSHADIQYF. The CDR3 bases are TGTGCCAGCAGCCATGCAGACATTCAGTACTTC.